The clone carrying this T cell receptor (beta chain) has at least ten counts. Its antigen is not known. The sample belongs to a study of Graves' ophthalmopathy and Graves' hyperthyroidism. As the template, RNA transcripts were used to amplify TCR beta CDR3 regions. Second-round multiplex PCR came after a first-round RT-PCR that employed HTBI primers. Via MiXCR, TCRdb re-called the multiplex PCR reads, giving one row per CDR3 protein. The sample lists almost 750,000 distinct CDR3 sequences; roughly 41% were seen once. Study conclusions and caveats: Blood also carried most expanded thyroid clonotypes exceeding 0.001 frequency. For separating ophthalmopathy from stable hyperthyroidism, a 13-signature model gave over 85% sensitivity and approximately 76% specificity.

V dropped 5 bases and J dropped 5; count of bases not matched to a gene: 5. From germline, CDR1 is DFQATT and CDR2 SNEGSKA (reference sequence). This CDR3 has 12 amino acids. Sequencing used peripheral blood. The TCR was taken from an adult man with Graves' ophthalmopathy. V is TRBV20-1 and J is TRBJ2-5; 7 bases agree with TRBD2. CDR3 sequence reads: CSAPGGGETQYF. CDR3 bases: TGCAGTGCTCCCGGGGGAGGGGAGACCCAGTACTTC.